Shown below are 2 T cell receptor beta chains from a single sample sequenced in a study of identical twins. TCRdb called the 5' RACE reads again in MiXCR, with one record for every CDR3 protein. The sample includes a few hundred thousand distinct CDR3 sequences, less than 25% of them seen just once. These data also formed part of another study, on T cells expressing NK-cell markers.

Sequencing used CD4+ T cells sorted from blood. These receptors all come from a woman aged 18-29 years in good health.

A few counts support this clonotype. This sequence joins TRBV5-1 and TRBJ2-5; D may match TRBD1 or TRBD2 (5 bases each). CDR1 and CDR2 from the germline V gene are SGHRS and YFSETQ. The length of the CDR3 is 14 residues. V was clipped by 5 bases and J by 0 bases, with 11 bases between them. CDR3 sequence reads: CASRRDGNQETQYF. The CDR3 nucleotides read TGCGCCAGCAGAAGGGACGGGAACCAAGAGACCCAGTACTTC.

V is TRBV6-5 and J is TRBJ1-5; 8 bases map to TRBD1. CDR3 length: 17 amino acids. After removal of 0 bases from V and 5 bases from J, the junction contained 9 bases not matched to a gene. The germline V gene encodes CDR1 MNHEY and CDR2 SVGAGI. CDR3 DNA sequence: TGTGCCAGCAGTTACTCGAAGGTGGGACAGGCCTATCAGCCCCAGCATTTT. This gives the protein CASSYSKVGQAYQPQHF.